The present T cell receptor (beta chain) was sequenced within a study of blood T cell repertoires in COVID-19. Looking at the study overall: The cDNA or gDNA used as material had been derived from T cells, B-cell-depleted T cells, or PBMCs.

Some clones are missing from TCRdb's copy, which holds only in-frame ones; the method was immunoSEQ multiplex PCR. The table includes around 42,000 clones, around 88% detected once. The sample taken for sequencing was peripheral blood. The receptor comes from a human donor in a cohort sampled during active COVID-19.

CDR3 region: CASSEGLAVQPQHF. In DNA, the CDR3 is TGTGCCAGCAGTGAGGGCTTGGCAGTTCAGCCCCAGCATTTT. The gene calls are TRBV2 and TRBJ1-5; D ambiguous. Germline-derived CDR1 and CDR2 are SNHLY and FYNNEI. The CDR3 length is 14 residues. Between the trimmed V and J ends, which lost 3 bases and 6 bases, there was a span of 12 bases.